This T cell receptor (beta chain) was recovered during a study of T cells in tuberculosis. Data came from immunoSEQ multiplex PCR; TCRdb stores just in-frame clones and leaves some out. Of about 40,000 clones in the sample, approximately 95% are singletons; the top ten hold around 4.2%. Germline-derived CDR1 and CDR2 are SQVTM and ANQGSEA. Between the trimmed V and J ends, which lost 7 bases and 1 base, there was a span of 10 bases. This CDR3 region has 13 residues. The time point denotes: new active TB diagnosis, blood taken before or within 7 days of starting treatment. This clone was picked up a small number of times.

The sequence came from an adult with tuberculosis. The sample in question was PBMCs, obtained at tuberculosis diagnosis. This chain connects TRBV29-1 to TRBJ2-2; a weak D match, TRBD2 (6 bases). The CDR3 nucleotides are TGCAGCGCGCCGGGACTGAACACCGGGGAGCTGTTTTTT. This sequence encodes CSAPGLNTGELFF.